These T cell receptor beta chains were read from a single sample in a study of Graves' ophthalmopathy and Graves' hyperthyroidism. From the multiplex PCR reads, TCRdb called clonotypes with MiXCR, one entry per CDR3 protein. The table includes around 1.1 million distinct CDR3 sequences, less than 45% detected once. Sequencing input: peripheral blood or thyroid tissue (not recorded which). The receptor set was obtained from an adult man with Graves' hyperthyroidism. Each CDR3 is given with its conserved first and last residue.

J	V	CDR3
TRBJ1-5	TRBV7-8	CASSFVGAGQASNQPQHF
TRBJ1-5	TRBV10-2	CASSEPDSRNQPQHF
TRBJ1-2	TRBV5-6	CASSLNPGIYTF
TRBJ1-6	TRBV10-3	CAISDSRASSRSPLHF
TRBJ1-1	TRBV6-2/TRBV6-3	CASTNIRQGAFF
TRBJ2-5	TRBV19	CATSIGRMGTQYF
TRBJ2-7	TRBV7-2	CASSSNRGDRVPEQYF
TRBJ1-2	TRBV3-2	CASSQRWTDRVAPYGYTF
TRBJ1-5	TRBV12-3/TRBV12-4	CASSTVPWTGANQPQHF
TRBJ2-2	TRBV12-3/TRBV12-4	CASSFGGRNTGELFF
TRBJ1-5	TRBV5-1	CASSPAGPESPQHF
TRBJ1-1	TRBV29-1	CSGGLGASGTEAFF
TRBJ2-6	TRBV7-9	CASSYNGLRSGANVLTF
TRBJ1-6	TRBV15	CATSRDRGRNSPLHF
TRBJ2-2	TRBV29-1	CSVEGKEGVNTGELFF
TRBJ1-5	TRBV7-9	CASSSRTQHF
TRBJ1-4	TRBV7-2	CASSLSGQGATNEKLLF
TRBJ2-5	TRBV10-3	CAISDPAGSQETQYF
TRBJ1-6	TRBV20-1	CSAISGQGINSPLHF
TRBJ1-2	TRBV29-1	CSVEDRGAGNYGYTF
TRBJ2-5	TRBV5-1	CASSLNRDRIETQYF
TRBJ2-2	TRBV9	CASSVGSGRGFTGELFF
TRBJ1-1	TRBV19	CASSIGQGSYSGTEAFF
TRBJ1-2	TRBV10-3	CATRSGRGDGYTF
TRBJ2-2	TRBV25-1	CASSPGGTSGELFF
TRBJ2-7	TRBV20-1	CSARGTSGLEQYF
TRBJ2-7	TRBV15	CATSRDKGTGTYEQYF
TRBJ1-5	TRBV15	CAPGAGGLGNQPQHF
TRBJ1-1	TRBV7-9	CAIGRPNTEAFF
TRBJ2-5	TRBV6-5	CASSFLGRVDETQYF
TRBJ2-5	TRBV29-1	CSVDRGQGEETQYF
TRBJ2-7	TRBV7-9	CASSSSSGDYEQYF
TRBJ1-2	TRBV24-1	CATSEDGTGYGYTF
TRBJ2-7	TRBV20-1	CSAIGQTSYEQYF
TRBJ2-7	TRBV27	CASRGQGRDVEYF
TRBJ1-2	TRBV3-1	CASNQDPGAPNYGYTF